These 19 T cell receptor beta chains were all obtained from the same sample, sequenced in a study of TIL therapy for anti-PD-1-resistant metastatic lung cancer. The time point denotes: pre-treatment sample, taken before nivolumab and TIL therapy. The libraries were made with immunoSEQ v3. Sequenced by immunoSEQ multiplex PCR; TCRdb stores in-frame clones only, minus some. The table lists more than 55,000 clones, 69% of them singletons. The material was blood, obtained at baseline. These TCRs come from a person between 25 and 79 years old with non-small cell lung cancer.

This clone was seen a single time. CDR3 in DNA: TGTGCCAGCAGCCAAGTCAGCGTTGTGGGAGACTATGGCTACACCTTC. Protein sequence: CASSQVSVVGDYGYTF. The V call is TRBV4-2, the J call TRBJ1-2, with D hard to call. Germline CDR1 is LGHNA and CDR2 is YNFKEQ. This CDR3 contains 16 residues. Trimming took 1 base from V and 3 from J, leaving 15 bases between them.

The chain employs TRBV29-1 and TRBJ1-2; D unresolved. Germline V lookup: CDR1 SQVTM, CDR2 ANQGSEA. The CDR3 length is 12 residues. Deletions cut 6 bases from V and 4 bases from J, with 12 bases between. Here the CDR3 DNA reads TGCAGCGTCGACATTAATGCCTATGGCTACACCTTC. Translated, it gives CSVDINAYGYTF.

This chain connects TRBV5-1 to TRBJ2-7, with D unclear. The V gene lost 0 bases and the J gene lost 3 bases, with 10 bases spanning the gap. This CDR3 has 14 residues. Per the germline V gene, CDR1 is SGHRS and CDR2 is YFSETQ. In DNA form, the CDR3 reads TGCGCCAGCAGCTTGGCCGATCCGGACTACGAGCAGTACTTC. It specifies CASSLADPDYEQYF. Filled out from reference TRBV5-1 and TRBJ2-7, the complete variable domain reads KAGVTQTPRYLIKTRGQQVTLSCSPISGHRSVSWYQQTPGQGLQFLFEYFSETQRNKGNFPGRFSGRQFSNSRSEMNVSTLELGDSALYLCASSLADPDYEQYFGPGTRLTVT.

The chain couples TRBV7-9 to TRBJ2-3; 9 bases are shared with TRBD2. Per germline, CDR1 SEHNR and CDR2 FQNEAQ (reference sequence). With 3 bases clipped from V and 2 bases from J, the junction kept 6 bases outside the gene matches. This CDR3 comprises 16 residues. The CDR3 sequence is CASSFLLAGPTDTQYF. The CDR3, as DNA: TGTGCCAGCAGCTTCCTTCTAGCGGGGCCCACAGATACGCAGTATTTT.

This clone was observed at least ten times. The chain has TRBV5-1 and TRBJ1-6; possible D gene TRBD1, 6 bases. Germline V lookup: CDR1 SGHRS, CDR2 YFSETQ. The CDR3 has 19 amino acids. The germline V and J ends were trimmed by 0 bases and 0 bases, with 16 bases remaining between them. CDR3 sequence (DNA): TGCGCCAGCAGCTTGGGCCTTAGGACAGACAACTCCTATAATTCACCCCTCCACTTT. This codes for CASSLGLRTDNSYNSPLHF.

The J gene is TRBJ1-4, the V gene TRBV13, with TRBD1 as a possible D gene (5 bases). V dropped 5 bases and J dropped 6 bases, with 16 bases sitting between them. The CDR3 length is 15 residues. Germline CDR1 is PRHDT and CDR2 is FYEKMQ (reference sequence). DNA for the CDR3: TGTGCCAGCAGCCTGACAGCAGCTTTTGATGAAAAACTGTTTTTT. Protein: CASSLTAAFDEKLFF. Variable domain in full (rest from reference TRBV13 and TRBJ1-4): AAGVIQSPRHLIKEKRETATLKCYPIPRHDTVYWYQQGPGQDPQFLISFYEKMQSDKGSIPDRFSAQQFSDYHSELNMSSLELGDSALYFCASSLTAAFDEKLFFGSGTQLSVL.

The chain has TRBV5-6 and TRBJ2-1; the match to TRBD2 covers 9 bases. Losses at the gene ends were 4 bases for V and 9 bases for J; bases not matched to a gene: 2. The V gene's germline CDR1 is SGHDT and CDR2 YYEEEE. The CDR3 runs 12 residues. CDR3 protein: CASSGAGGEQFF. The CDR3 DNA sequence: TGTGCCAGCAGCGGAGCGGGGGGTGAGCAGTTCTTC.

This chain links TRBV15 with TRBJ2-7, with 7 nucleotides matching TRBD1. The trim removed 0 bases at V and 0 bases at J, leaving 5 bases unmatched. The CDR3 loop spans 16 amino acids. CDR1 and CDR2 from the germline V gene are LNHNV and YYDKDF (reference sequence). The DNA for the CDR3 is TGTGCCACCAGCAGAGATACGTCAGGGGGCTCCTACGAGCAGTACTTC. Translating gives CATSRDTSGGSYEQYF. The whole variable domain, remainder taken from reference TRBV15 and TRBJ2-7, is DAMVIQNPRYQVTQFGKPVTLSCSQTLNHNVMYWYQQKSSQAPKLLFHYYDKDFNNEADTPDNFQSRRPNTSFCFLDIRSPGLGDTAMYLCATSRDTSGGSYEQYFGPGTRLTVT.

The sample holds one count of this clone. The chain couples TRBV25-1 to TRBJ2-2; the D call may be TRBD1 or TRBD2 (5 bases each). The CDR3 sequence is 15 residues long. Per germline, CDR1 MGHDK and CDR2 SYGVNS. Trimming took off 1 base at V and 7 bases at J, with 13 bases between the two ends. CDR3 bases: TGTGCCAGCAGTGAATCGAGAGGGGTTAACGGGGAGCTGTTTTTT. This codes for CASSESRGVNGELFF.

The rearrangement links TRBV5-1 to TRBJ2-5; D gene ambiguous. The germline V gene encodes CDR1 SGHRS and CDR2 YFSETQ. V was pared by 2 bases and J by 2 bases, with 13 bases between. The CDR3 has 15 amino acids. CDR3: CASSLGFPAQETQYF. The CDR3 nucleotides are TGCGCCAGCAGCTTAGGGTTCCCCGCTCAAGAGACCCAGTACTTC. Full variable domain (missing parts from reference TRBV5-1 and TRBJ2-5): KAGVTQTPRYLIKTRGQQVTLSCSPISGHRSVSWYQQTPGQGLQFLFEYFSETQRNKGNFPGRFSGRQFSNSRSEMNVSTLELGDSALYLCASSLGFPAQETQYFGPGTRLLVL.

The V gene is TRBV7-6, the J gene TRBJ2-7, with TRBD2 matching 7 bases. CDR1 SGHVS and CDR2 FNYEAQ come from the germline V gene. The CDR3 length is 13 residues. The V gene end was trimmed by 4 bases and the J gene end by 7 bases; junction bases not matched to a gene: 7. CDR3 DNA sequence: TGTGCCAGCAGCTGGCAGGGCGGGGGAGAGCAGTACTTC. It encodes CASSWQGGGEQYF. Full variable domain (outside the CDR3, taken from reference TRBV7-6 and TRBJ2-7): GAGVSQSPRYKVTKRGQDVALRCDPISGHVSLYWYRQALGQGPEFLTYFNYEAQQDKSGLPNDRFSAERPEGSISTLTIQRTEQRDSAMYRCASSWQGGGEQYFGPGTRLTVT.

This sequence joins TRBV30 and TRBJ2-6; no reliable D call. The CDR3 totals 14 residues. CDR1 and CDR2 from the germline V gene are GTSNPN and SVGIG (reference sequence). Trimming pared 3 bases from V and 0 bases from J, leaving 6 bases between. The CDR3 sequence is CAWRGLSGANVLTF. In DNA form, the CDR3 reads TGTGCCTGGAGAGGGCTCTCTGGGGCCAACGTCCTGACTTTC.

This clone was observed a few times. This rearrangement joins TRBV2 to TRBJ2-7; D gene uncertain. The V and J ends lost 5 bases and 0 bases respectively, with 8 bases between them. The CDR3 has 13 amino acids. Germline V CDR1 and CDR2: SNHLY, FYNNEI. CDR3 DNA sequence: TGTGCCAGCAGTAGGGATGCCTCCTACGAGCAGTACTTC. Translated, it gives CASSRDASYEQYF.

The rearrangement links TRBV5-1 to TRBJ1-4, with 9 bases that match TRBD1. The CDR3 sequence is 15 residues long. J was trimmed by 7 bases and V by 2 bases; bases with no gene match: 6. Germline CDR1 and CDR2: SGHRS and YFSETQ. Here the CDR3 DNA reads TGCGCCAGCAGCTTAAGACAGGGGGTTGGTGAAAAACTGTTTTTT. Protein product: CASSLRQGVGEKLFF.

The chain employs TRBV19 and TRBJ2-5; D not resolved. The V end was cut by 7 bases, the J end by 5 bases, with 17 bases between. CDR3 size: 14 residues. CDR1 is LNHDA and CDR2 is SQIVND in the germline V gene (reference sequence). The CDR3: CASKDRTSSETQYF. CDR3 bases: TGTGCCAGTAAGGATAGGACGTCTTCGGAGACCCAGTACTTC.

The CDR3: CASTPLRDGIRKLFF. CDR3 nucleotides: TGTGCCAGCACTCCTTTGAGGGACGGGATACGAAAACTGTTTTTT. The V and J genes are TRBV6-1 and TRBJ1-4; maybe TRBD1 (5 bases). Germline values: CDR1 MNHNS, CDR2 SASEGT. Trimming took 7 bases from V and 10 from J, leaving 22 bases between them. This CDR3 is built from 15 residues.

The chain carries TRBV18 and TRBJ2-7; perhaps D is TRBD1 or TRBD2 (5 bases each). This CDR3 is built from 14 residues. Trimming stripped 3 bases from V and 1 base from J, with 10 bases between. Germline-derived CDR1 and CDR2 are KGHSH and LQKENI. The CDR3 DNA is TGTGCCAGCTCACCTGGGGACGGATCCTACGAGCAGTACTTC. This codes for CASSPGDGSYEQYF.

This chain links TRBV6-4 with TRBJ2-1; D assignment may be TRBD1 or TRBD2 (5 bases each). The CDR3 is 14 residues long. Per germline, CDR1 MRHNA and CDR2 SNTAGT. V was clipped by 4 bases and J by 4 bases, with 11 bases between them. As DNA, the CDR3 is TGTGCCAGCAGTGCGGGGCTAGGATACAATGAGCAGTTCTTC. Protein: CASSAGLGYNEQFF.

The rearrangement uses TRBV5-5 and TRBJ2-5; D possibly corresponds to TRBD1 (6 bases). Germline loops: CDR1 SGHKS, CDR2 YYEKEE (reference sequence). The V end was cut by 5 bases, the J end by 5 bases, with 19 bases between. The CDR3 totals 15 residues. In nucleotides, the CDR3 is TGTGCCAGCAGTATCATTGTTGGGGGCATGGAGACCCAGTACTTC. This gives the protein CASSIIVGGMETQYF.